The 2 T cell receptor beta chains reported below all come from one sample, sequenced in a study of CD8 T cells in ankylosing spondylitis. TCRdb reprocessed the 5' RACE reads via MiXCR and lists one record per CDR3 protein. The sample has a few hundred thousand distinct CDR3 sequences, 15% to 20% seen once; the top ten hold under 1.2%. Study-wide findings and caveats: Characteristic of ankylosing spondylitis blood, it appeared, was a TCR beta motif comprising several highly homologous variants.

For these TCRs, the target antigens are not known. The sequencing sample was made of blood, either unsorted or a sorted T cell fraction (not recorded which). The receptors originated from a male donor with ankylosing spondylitis.

This clonotype appeared a few times. The genes are TRBV5-1 and TRBJ2-2, with D maybe TRBD2 (6 bases). Between the trimmed V and J ends, which lost 7 bases and 0 bases, there was a span of 16 bases. The germline gives CDR1 SGHRS, CDR2 YFSETQ. This CDR3 contains 16 residues. Here the CDR3 reads CASRRGGTTNTGELFF. The CDR3 DNA follows: TGCGCCAGCCGCCGTGGGGGGACCACGAACACCGGGGAGCTGTTTTTT.

This chain links TRBV20-1 with TRBJ1-1; D is ambiguous. Germline V gene sequence: CDR1 DFQATT, CDR2 SNEGSKA (reference sequence). The CDR3 totals 12 residues. Trimming removed 7 bases from V and 1 base from J, with 10 bases in between. The CDR3 DNA reads as TGCAGTGTCCCGACACCGAACACTGAAGCTTTCTTT. It encodes CSVPTPNTEAFF.